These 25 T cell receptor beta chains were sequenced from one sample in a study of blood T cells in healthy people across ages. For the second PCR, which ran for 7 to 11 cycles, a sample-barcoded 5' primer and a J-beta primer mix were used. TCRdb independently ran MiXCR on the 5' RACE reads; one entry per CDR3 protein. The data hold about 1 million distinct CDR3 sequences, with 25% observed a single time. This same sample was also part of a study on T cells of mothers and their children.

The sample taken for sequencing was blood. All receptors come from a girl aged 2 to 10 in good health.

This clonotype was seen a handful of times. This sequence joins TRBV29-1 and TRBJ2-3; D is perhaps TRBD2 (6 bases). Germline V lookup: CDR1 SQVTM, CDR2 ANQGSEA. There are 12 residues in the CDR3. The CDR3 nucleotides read TGCACCGCCGGGACTTACACAGATACGCAGTATTTT. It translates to CTAGTYTDTQYF.

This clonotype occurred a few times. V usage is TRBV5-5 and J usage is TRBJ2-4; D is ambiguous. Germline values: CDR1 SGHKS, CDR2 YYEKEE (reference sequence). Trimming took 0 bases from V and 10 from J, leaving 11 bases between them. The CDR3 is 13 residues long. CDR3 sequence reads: CASSLDPPDIQYF. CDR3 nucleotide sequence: TGTGCCAGCAGCTTGGATCCCCCAGATATTCAGTACTTC.

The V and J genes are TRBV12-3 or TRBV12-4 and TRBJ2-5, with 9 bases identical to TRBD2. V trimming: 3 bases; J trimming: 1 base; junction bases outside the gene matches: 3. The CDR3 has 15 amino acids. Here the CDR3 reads CASSFQAGGQETQYF. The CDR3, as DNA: TGTGCCAGCAGTTTCCAAGCGGGGGGCCAAGAGACCCAGTACTTC.

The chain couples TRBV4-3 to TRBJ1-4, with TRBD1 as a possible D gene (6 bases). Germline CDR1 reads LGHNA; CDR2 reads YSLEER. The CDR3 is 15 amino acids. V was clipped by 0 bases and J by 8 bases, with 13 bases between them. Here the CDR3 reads CASSQDPGDREKLFF. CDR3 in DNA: TGCGCCAGCAGCCAAGATCCAGGGGATCGCGAAAAACTGTTTTTT.

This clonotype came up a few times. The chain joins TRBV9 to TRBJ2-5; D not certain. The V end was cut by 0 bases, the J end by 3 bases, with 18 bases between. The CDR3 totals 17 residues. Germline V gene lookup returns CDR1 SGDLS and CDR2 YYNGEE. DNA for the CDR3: TGTGCCAGCAGCGTAGGCTCCGCCAGCATGACCAAAGAGACCCAGTACTTC. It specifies CASSVGSASMTKETQYF.

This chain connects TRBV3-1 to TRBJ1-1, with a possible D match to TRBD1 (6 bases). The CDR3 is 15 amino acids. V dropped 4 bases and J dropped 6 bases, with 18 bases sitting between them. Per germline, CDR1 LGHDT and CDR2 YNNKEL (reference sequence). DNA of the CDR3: TGTGCCAGCAGCCCCCGGACAGAGGGTCACCCTGAAGCTTTCTTT. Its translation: CASSPRTEGHPEAFF. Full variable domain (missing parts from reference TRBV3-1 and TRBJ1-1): DTAVSQTPKYLVTQMGNDKSIKCEQNLGHDTMYWYKQDSKKFLKIMFSYNNKELIINETVPNRFSPKSPDKAHLNLHINSLELGDSAVYFCASSPRTEGHPEAFFGQGTRLTVV.

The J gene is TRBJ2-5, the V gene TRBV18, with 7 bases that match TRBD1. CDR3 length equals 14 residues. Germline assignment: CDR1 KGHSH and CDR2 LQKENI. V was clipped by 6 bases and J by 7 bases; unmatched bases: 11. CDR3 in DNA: TGTGCCAGCTCCCCTCCGACAGGGTCAGTGACCCAGTACTTC. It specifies CASSPPTGSVTQYF.

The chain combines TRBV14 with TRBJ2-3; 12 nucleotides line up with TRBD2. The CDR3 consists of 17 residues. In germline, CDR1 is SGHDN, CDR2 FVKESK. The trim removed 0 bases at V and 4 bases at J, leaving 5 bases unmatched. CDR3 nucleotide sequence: TGTGCCAGCAGCCAAGATAACGGACTAGCGGGGTCAGATACGCAGTATTTT. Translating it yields CASSQDNGLAGSDTQYF.

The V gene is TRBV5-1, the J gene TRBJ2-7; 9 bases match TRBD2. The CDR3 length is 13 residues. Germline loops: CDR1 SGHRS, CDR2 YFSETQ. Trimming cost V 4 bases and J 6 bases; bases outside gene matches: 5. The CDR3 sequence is CASSGGGAGEQYF. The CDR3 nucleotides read TGCGCCAGCAGCGGCGGGGGGGCCGGCGAGCAGTACTTC.

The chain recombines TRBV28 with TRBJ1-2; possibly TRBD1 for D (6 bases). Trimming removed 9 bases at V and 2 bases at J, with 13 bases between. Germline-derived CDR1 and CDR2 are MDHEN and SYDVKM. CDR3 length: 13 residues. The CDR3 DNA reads TGTGCCAGTCACCGGGGGCAGAACTATGGCTACACCTTC. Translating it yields CASHRGQNYGYTF.

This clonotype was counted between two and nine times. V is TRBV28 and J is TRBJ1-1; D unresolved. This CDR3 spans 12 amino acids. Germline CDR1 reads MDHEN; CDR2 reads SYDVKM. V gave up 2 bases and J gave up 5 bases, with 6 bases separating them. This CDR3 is CASSLIRTEAFF. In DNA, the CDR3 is TGTGCCAGCAGTTTAATCCGGACTGAAGCTTTCTTT.

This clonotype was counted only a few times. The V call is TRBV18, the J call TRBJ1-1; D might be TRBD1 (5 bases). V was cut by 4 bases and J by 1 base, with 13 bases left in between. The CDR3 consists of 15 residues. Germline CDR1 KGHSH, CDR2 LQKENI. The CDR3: CASSLGPLANTEAFF. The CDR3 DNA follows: TGTGCCAGCTCACTGGGACCGCTGGCGAACACTGAAGCTTTCTTT.

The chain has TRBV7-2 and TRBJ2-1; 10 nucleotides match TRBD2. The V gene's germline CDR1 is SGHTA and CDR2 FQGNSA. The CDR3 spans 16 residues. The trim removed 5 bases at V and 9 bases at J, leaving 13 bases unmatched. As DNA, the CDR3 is TGTGCCAGCAGCCCTAAACGGCTAGCGGGAGTGAGTGAGCAGTTCTTC. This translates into CASSPKRLAGVSEQFF.

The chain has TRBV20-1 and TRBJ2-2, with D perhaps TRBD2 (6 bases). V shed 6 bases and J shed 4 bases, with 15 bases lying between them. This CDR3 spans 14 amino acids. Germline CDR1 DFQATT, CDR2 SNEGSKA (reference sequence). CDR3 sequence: CSAPTWGVTGELFF. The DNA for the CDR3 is TGCAGTGCCCCCACCTGGGGGGTCACCGGGGAGCTGTTTTTT.

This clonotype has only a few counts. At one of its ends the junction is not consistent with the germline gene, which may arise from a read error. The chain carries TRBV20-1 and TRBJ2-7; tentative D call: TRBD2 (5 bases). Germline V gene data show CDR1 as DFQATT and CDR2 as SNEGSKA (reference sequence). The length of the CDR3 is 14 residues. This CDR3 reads CSASPAFLTGEQYF. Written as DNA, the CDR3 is TGTAGTGCTAGCCCCGCCTTCTTGACGGGCGAGCAGTACTTC.

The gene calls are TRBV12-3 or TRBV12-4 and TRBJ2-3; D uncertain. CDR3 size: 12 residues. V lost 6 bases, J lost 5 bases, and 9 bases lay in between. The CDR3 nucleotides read TGTGCCAGCAGCTTCCCTCGAGATACGCAGTATTTT. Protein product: CASSFPRDTQYF.

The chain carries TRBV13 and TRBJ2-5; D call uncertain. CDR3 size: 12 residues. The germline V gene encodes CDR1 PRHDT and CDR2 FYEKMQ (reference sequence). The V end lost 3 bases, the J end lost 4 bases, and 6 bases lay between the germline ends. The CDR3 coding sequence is TGTGCCAGCAGCTTGAGTATAGAGACCCAGTACTTC. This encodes CASSLSIETQYF.

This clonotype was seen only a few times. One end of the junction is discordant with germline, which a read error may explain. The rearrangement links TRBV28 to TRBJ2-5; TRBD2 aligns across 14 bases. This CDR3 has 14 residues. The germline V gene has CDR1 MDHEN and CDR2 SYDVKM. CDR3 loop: CASSPGLAGVREFF. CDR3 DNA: TGTGCCAGCAGTCCGGGACTAGCGGGAGTCCGAGAGTTCTTC.

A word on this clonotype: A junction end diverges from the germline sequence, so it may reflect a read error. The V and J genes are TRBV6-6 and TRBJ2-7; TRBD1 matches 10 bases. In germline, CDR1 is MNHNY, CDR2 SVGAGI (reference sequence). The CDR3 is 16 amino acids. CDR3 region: CASSLGGDRGSYEQHF. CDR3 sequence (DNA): TGTGCCAGCAGCTTGGGGGGGGACAGGGGATCCTACGAGCAGCACTTC.

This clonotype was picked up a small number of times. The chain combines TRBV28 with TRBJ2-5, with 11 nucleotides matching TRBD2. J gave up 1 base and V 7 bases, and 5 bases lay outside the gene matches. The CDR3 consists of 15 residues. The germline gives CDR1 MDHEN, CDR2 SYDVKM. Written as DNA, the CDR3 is TGTGCCAGCACCACTAGCGGGAGACGCCAAGAGACCCAGTACTTC. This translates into CASTTSGRRQETQYF.

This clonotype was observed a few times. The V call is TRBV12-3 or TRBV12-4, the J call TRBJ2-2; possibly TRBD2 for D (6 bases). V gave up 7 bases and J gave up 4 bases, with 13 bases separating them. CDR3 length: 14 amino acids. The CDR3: CASNPGVGTGELFF. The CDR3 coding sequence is TGTGCCAGCAACCCGGGAGTCGGCACCGGGGAGCTGTTTTTT.

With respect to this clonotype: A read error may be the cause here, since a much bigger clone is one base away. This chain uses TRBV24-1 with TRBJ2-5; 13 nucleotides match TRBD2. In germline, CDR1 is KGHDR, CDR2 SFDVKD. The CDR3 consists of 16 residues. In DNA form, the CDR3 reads TGTGCCACCAGTGATTTAACTAGCGGGAGGGAGAATGAGCAGATCTTC. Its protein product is CATSDLTSGRENEQIF.

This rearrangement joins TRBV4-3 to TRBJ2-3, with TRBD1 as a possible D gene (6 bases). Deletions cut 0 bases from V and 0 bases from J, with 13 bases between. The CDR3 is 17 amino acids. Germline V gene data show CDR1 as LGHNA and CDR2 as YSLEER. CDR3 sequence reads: CASSQEGGFPSTDTQYF. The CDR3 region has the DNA TGCGCCAGCAGCCAAGAAGGGGGTTTCCCTAGCACAGATACGCAGTATTTT.

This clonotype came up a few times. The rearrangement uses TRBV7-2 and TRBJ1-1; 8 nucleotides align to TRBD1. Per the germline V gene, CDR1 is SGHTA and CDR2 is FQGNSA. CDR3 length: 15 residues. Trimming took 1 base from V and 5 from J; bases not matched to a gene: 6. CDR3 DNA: TGTGCCAGCAGCTTAGTTCTGCAGGGGGCGACTGAAGCTTTCTTT. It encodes CASSLVLQGATEAFF.

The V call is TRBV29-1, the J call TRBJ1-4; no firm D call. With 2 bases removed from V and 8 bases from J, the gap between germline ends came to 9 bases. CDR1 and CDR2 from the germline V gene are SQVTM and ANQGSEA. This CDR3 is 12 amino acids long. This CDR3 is CSVERGGEKLFF. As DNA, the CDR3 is TGCAGCGTTGAACGGGGAGGGGAAAAACTGTTTTTT.